This T cell receptor (beta chain) was sequenced for a study of long-term antiretroviral therapy in people with HIV (dated 2022 in TCRdb). Concerning the study at large: The earliest samples were collected approximately a decade before the 2015 WHO recommendation for immediate ART, a period when ART was typically delayed until CD4 counts fell. This retrospective serial study examined whether starting ART and sustained HIV suppression were associated with changes in the composition and diversity of the TRB repertoire in peripheral blood. A total of approximately 200 cryopreserved PBMC samples came from approximately 30 adults with confirmed HIV infection and were collected serially over a mean of approximately six years (range 1-12). About 35% of the 30 participants with HIV were female. No cross-contamination during QIAcube processing turned up in test extractions that ran a monoclonal T-cell line alongside 25 to 35 polyclonal samples. Overall results and qualifications from the work: Samples dated from about 2003 to 2018, and the ART regimens used may be less effective than current ones. Unsorted PBMC were profiled instead of sorted CD4+ and CD8+ T cells because pre-ART samples had limited cell numbers. Starting ART was linked to a significant rise in TRB diversity, yet even after long-term ART the diversity remained significantly lower than in transplant donor controls. Expanded TRB clones identified before ART initiation dominated the repertoire at all time points, although this dominance fluctuated and declined in many PLHIV after ART. Compared with controls, HIV repertoires had narrower CDR3 length ranges, and the network structure pointed to an antigen-experienced repertoire that shifted only slightly toward naive after ART. Since PBMC availability was limited, sequencing covered only the TCR beta chain, with no alpha chain pairing. No data were available on ART adherence, viral resistance or therapy changes, limiting inferences about post-ART repertoire changes.

V is cut by 2 bases and J by 5 bases, and the space between the germline ends is 16 bases. Taken from cysteine to phenylalanine, the CDR3 has 16 residues. Only the CDR3 DNA is retained, 48 bases long and in frame from the first base. CDR1 and CDR2 are drawn from the germline V gene: SGHRS, YFSETQ. As regards this clone: Its antigen has not been determined. No much larger clone exists at a distance of one base, and base qualities are not known.

The immunoSEQ hsTCRB v3.0 assay was used at survey level resolution to sequence the TRB variable region. TRB sequencing targeted a depth of roughly 35,000-50,000 T-cell genomes per sample. TRB libraries were pooled and sequenced on an Illumina MiSeq using a v3 150-cycle kit. The source study handled its data this way. Analysis of repertoires was carried out in R inside a reproducible Nextflow workflow spanning QC, data transformation and analysis. Custom analyses were implemented in LymphoSeq2, an R package for AIRR-Seq data exploration. A few samples that yielded fewer than 5000 total TRB sequences were excluded, so that under 200 HIV repertoires were analyzed. Among the roughly 200 retained HIV repertoires, 55 to 60 were collected before ART initiation and 120 to 140 after ART initiation. Each repertoire was downsampled to 5000 TRB nucleotide sequences, and summary statistics were averaged across 100 downsampling iterations. TRB sequences were retained for analysis only if CDR3 regions of at least seven amino acids were present. Two measures captured diversity: a Shannon entropy-derived clonality score and the Gini coefficient. In the repertoire networks, any two of the top 5000 CDR3 amino acid sequences were connected whenever the two sequences differed by an edit distance of one. For TRB CDR3 amino acid sequences, antigen specificity groups and MHC restriction were predicted with GLIPH2. Known CMV, EBV, HIV or tissue antigen associations were flagged by matching CDR3 amino acid sequences against VDJdb and McPAS-TCR. Pre-ART, post-ART and control groups were compared with Wilcoxon signed-rank tests and Holm-Bonferroni correction. What TCRdb holds here is the immuneACCESS table cut down to in-frame rearrangements. Part of the clones is not present; checked against another copy, under half of the missing clones reflect an unresolved V gene, and the others are unexplained. The V and J calls and clone size are taken from that table; D and trimming were inferred from the DNA. Recorded for this sample are roughly 34,000 clones; approximately 95% of them occurred a single time. Clones ranked in the top ten supply 3.5% to 4.5% of the sample.

To be included, a participant needed at least one PBMC sample from before ART initiation plus at least two post-ART samples. Every participant with HIV received treatment in the United States of America. Before DNA extraction, cryopreserved samples of about 0.95-10 million PBMC were thawed and washed. At the time of the earliest PBMC sample for each participant with HIV, ages ranged from 23 to 54 years. Each participant contributed PBMC samples from 1-4 timepoints before ART initiation and 2-8 timepoints after ART initiation, with a median of 7 samples. For every participant, serial HIV viral load, CD4+ T-cell count, ART history and demographic data were obtained. A Qiagen kit on a QIAcube was used to extract genomic DNA from unsorted PBMC, with samples processed in batches of 12.

This TCR was recovered from a woman in her 50s with HIV. Specimen: unsorted PBMCs, collected about 5.1 years after starting antiretroviral therapy. Here the chain combines TRBV5-1 and TRBJ1-4; the D gene is perhaps TRBD1, from 6 matching bases. The bases read TGCGCCAGCAGCTTCTCACTGGGGGCGCCCAATGAAAAACTGTTTTTT. It translates as CASSFSLGAPNEKLFF.